This TCR beta chain was observed in a study of T cell responses to AZD1222 COVID-19 vaccine. Findings and caveats of the study: Dominant CD4 TCR responses targeted spike regions 160-218 and 743-854. Regions left unmutated in variants are reportedly the target of nearly half of spike-specific TCRs. The donors showed a predominance of white British ancestry and of females, with possible underestimation of clonal diversity.

Second doses that came at about 4 or about 12 weeks were put together. Only in-frame clones appear in the TCRdb table, and some are missing; sequencing was by immunoSEQ multiplex PCR. The data show around 99,000 clones, with around 92% seen just once and 8% to 9.5% held by the top ten. The V and J ends lost 0 bases and 1 base respectively, with 4 bases between them. Germline V lookup: CDR1 SGHDT, CDR2 YYEEEE. The CDR3 totals 13 residues. As for this clone: Its antigen is as yet unknown.

The V gene is TRBV5-6, the J gene TRBJ1-1; D is uncertain. The TCR sequence derives from an adult who received the AZD1222 COVID-19 vaccine. The sequenced sample was peripheral blood, obtained 28 days after the second AZD1222 dose. The CDR3 DNA reads TGTGCCAGCAGCTTGGAACAGAACACTGAAGCTTTCTTT. This sequence encodes CASSLEQNTEAFF.